This TCR beta chain derives from a study of blood T cell repertoires in COVID-19. In the study overall: The study drew acute and convalescent COVID-19 samples from the United States, Italy and Spain. PBMCs, B-cell-depleted T cells, or T cells provided the cDNA or gDNA that made up the material.

Study processing details: Cell counts per sample came from amplifying reference gene primers. Clones were sequenced by immunoSEQ multiplex PCR, and TCRdb holds only the in-frame ones, with some missing. The D gene and trimming were derived from the DNA, and the V and J assignments and clone size from that table. The table has 200,000 to 250,000 clones, about 79% seen once. V was clipped by 1 base and J by 5 bases, with 4 bases between them. From germline, CDR1 is SGHRS and CDR2 YFSETQ. This CDR3 contains 12 residues. This clonotype was sampled from a man between 50 and 59 years old with active or convalescent COVID-19. The chain couples TRBV5-1 to TRBJ2-1; D is unresolved. The sample taken for sequencing was peripheral blood. CDR3 sequence reads: CASSLTDNEQFF. DNA of the CDR3: TGCGCCAGCAGCTTGACAGACAATGAGCAGTTCTTC.